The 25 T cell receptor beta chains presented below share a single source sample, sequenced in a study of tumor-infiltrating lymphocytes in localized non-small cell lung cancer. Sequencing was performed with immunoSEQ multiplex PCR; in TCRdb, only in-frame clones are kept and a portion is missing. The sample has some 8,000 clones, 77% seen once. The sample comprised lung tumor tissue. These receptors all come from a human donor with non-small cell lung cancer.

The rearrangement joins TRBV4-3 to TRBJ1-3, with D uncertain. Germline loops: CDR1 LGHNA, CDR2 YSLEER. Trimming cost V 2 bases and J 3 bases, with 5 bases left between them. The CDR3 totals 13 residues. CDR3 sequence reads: CASSQSNGNTIYF. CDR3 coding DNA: TGCGCCAGCAGCCAAAGTAATGGAAACACCATATATTTT.

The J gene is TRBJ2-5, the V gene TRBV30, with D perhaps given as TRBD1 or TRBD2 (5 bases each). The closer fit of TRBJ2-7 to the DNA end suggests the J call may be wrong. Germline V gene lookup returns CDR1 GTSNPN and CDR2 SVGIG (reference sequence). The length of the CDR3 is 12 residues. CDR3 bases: TGTGCCTGGCGGGACGGGAACTACGAGCAGTACTTC. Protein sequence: CAWRDGNYEQYF.

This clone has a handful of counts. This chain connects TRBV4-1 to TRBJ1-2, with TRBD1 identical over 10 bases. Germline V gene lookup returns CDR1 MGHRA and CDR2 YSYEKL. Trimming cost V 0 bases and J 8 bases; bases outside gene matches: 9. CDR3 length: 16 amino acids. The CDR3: CASSQEAGTGVRGYTF. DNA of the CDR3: TGCGCCAGCAGCCAAGAGGCCGGGACAGGGGTTCGGGGCTACACCTTC.

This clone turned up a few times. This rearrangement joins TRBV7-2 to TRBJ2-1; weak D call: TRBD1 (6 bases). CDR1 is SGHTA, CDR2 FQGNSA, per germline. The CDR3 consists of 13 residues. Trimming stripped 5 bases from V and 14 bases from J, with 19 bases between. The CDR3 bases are TGTGCCAGCAGCCCCGCGACGGGACAAGGGGAGTTCTTC. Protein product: CASSPATGQGEFF.

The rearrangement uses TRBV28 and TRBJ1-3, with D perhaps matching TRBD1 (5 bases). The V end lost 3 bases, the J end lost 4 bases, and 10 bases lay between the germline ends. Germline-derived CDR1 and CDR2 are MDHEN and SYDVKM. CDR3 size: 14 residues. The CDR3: CASSFGGGGNTIYF. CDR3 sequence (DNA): TGTGCCAGCAGTTTCGGGGGGGGAGGAAACACCATATATTTT.

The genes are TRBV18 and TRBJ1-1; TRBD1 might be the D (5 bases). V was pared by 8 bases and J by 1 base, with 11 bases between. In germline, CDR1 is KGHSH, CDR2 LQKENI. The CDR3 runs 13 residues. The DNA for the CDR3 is TGTGCCAGCCATACTGACAGGAACACTGAAGCTTTCTTT. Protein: CASHTDRNTEAFF.

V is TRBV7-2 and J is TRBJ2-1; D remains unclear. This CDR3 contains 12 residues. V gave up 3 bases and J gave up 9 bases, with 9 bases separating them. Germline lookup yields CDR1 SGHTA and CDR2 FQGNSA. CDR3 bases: TGTGCCAGCAGCTTGGACCAAGGTGAGCAGTTCTTC. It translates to CASSLDQGEQFF.

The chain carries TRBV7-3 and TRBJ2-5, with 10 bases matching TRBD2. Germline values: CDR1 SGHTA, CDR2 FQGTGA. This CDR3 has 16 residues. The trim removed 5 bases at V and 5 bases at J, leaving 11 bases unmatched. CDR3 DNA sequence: TGTGCCAGCAGCCAGGCCCGAGCGGGAGGGACTGAGACCCAGTACTTC. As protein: CASSQARAGGTETQYF. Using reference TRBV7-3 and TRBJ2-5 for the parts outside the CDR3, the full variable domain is GAGVSQTPSNKVTEKGKYVELRCDPISGHTALYWYRQSLGQGPEFLIYFQGTGAADDSGLPNDRFFAVRPEGSVSTLKIQRTERGDSAVYLCASSQARAGGTETQYFGPGTRLLVL.

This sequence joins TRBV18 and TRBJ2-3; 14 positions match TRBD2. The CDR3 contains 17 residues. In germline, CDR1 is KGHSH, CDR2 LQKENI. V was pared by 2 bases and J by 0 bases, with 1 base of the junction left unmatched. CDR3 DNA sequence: TGTGCCAGCTCACCAGGGACTAGCGGGGGTAGCACAGATACGCAGTATTTT. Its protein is CASSPGTSGGSTDTQYF.

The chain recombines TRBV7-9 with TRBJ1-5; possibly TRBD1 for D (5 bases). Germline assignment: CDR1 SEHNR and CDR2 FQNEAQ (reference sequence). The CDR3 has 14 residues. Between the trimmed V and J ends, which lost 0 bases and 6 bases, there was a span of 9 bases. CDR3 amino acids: CASSLAGVGQPQHF. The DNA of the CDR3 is TGTGCCAGCAGCTTAGCAGGGGTCGGTCAGCCCCAGCATTTT.

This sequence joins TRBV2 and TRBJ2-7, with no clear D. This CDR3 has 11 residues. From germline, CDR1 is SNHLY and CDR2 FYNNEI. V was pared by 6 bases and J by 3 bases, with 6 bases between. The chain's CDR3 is CASSYIYEQYF. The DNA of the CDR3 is TGTGCCAGCAGCTACATCTACGAGCAGTACTTC.

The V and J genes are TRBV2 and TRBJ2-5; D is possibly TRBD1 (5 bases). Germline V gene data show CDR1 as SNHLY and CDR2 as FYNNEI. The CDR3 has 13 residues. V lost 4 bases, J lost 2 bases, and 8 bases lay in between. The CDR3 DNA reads TGTGCCAGCAGTGTCAGGGATCAAGAGACCCAGTACTTC. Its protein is CASSVRDQETQYF.

The CDR3: CASSKESTNEKLFF. In DNA form, the CDR3 reads TGTGCCAGCAGCAAAGAATCAACTAATGAAAAACTGTTTTTT. V usage is TRBV7-8 and J usage is TRBJ1-4, with unresolved D. The CDR3 totals 14 residues. V was pared by 5 bases and J by 0 bases, with 7 bases between. CDR1 SGHVS and CDR2 FQNEAQ come from the germline V gene.

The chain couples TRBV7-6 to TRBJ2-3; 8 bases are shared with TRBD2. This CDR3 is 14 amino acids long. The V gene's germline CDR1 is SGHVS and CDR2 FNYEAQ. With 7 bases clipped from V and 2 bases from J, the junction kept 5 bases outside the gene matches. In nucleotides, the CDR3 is TGTGCCAGCAACCCGGGAGGGTTCACAGATACGCAGTATTTT. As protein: CASNPGGFTDTQYF.

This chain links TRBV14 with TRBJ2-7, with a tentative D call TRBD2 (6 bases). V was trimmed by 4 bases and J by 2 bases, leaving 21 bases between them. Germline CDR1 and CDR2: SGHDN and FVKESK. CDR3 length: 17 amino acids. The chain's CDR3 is CASSPWDSGISTYEQYF. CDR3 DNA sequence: TGTGCCAGCAGCCCATGGGACTCAGGCATCAGTACCTACGAGCAGTACTTC.

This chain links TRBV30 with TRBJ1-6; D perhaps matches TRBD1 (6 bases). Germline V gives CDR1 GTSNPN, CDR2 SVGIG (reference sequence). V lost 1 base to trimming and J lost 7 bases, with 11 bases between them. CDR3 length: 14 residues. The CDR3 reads CAWSEGQGNSPLHF. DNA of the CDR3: TGTGCCTGGAGTGAGGGGCAGGGGAATTCACCCCTCCACTTT.

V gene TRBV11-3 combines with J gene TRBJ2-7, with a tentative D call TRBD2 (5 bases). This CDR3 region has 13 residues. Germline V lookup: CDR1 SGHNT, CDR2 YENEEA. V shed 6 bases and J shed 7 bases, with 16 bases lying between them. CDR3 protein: CASSESIWEEQYF. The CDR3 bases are TGTGCCAGCAGTGAATCGATCTGGGAGGAGCAGTACTTC.

In DNA form, the CDR3 reads TGTGCCAGCAGTGAGATAGCGCCGAACACCGGGGAGCTGTTTTTT. Encoded protein: CASSEIAPNTGELFF. The chain carries TRBV2 and TRBJ2-2; the D gene is possibly TRBD2 (5 bases). From germline, CDR1 is SNHLY and CDR2 FYNNEI. The CDR3 consists of 15 residues. V lost 3 bases to trimming and J lost 0 bases, with 8 bases between them.

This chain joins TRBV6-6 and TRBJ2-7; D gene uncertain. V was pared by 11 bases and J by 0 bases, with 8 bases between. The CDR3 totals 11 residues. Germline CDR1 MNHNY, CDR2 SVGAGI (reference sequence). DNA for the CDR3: TGTGCCGCCGAGAGCTCCTACGAGCAGTACTTC. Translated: CAAESSYEQYF.

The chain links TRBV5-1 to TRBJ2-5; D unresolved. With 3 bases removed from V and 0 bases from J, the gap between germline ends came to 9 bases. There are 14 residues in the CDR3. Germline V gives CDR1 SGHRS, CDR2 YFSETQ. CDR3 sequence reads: CASSWTANQETQYF. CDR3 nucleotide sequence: TGCGCCAGCAGCTGGACGGCTAACCAAGAGACCCAGTACTTC.

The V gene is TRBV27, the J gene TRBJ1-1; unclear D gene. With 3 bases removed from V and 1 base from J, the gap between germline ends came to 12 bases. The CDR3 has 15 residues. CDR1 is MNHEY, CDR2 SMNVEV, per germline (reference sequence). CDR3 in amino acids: CASSFSGGGNTEAFF. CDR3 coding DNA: TGTGCCAGCAGTTTCTCGGGCGGCGGGAACACTGAAGCTTTCTTT.

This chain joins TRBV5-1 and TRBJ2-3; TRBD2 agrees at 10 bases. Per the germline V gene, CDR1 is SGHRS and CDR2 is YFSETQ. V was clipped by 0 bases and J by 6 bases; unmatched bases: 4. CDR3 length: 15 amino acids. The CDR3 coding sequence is TGCGCCAGCAGCTTGGCGCTAGCGGGAGCGGATACGCAGTATTTT. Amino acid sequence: CASSLALAGADTQYF.

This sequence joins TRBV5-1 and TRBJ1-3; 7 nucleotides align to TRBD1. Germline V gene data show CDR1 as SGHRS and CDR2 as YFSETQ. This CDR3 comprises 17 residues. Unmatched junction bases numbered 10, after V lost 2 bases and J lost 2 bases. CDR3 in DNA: TGCGCCAGCAGCTTCTCTTACAGGGGAACCACTGGAAACACCATATATTTT. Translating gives CASSFSYRGTTGNTIYF. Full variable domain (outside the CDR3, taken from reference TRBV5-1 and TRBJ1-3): KAGVTQTPRYLIKTRGQQVTLSCSPISGHRSVSWYQQTPGQGLQFLFEYFSETQRNKGNFPGRFSGRQFSNSRSEMNVSTLELGDSALYLCASSFSYRGTTGNTIYFGEGSWLTVV.

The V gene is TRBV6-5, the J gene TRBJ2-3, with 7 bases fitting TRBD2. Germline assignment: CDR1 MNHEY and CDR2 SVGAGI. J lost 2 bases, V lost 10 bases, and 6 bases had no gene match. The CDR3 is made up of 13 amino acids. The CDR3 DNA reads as TGTGCCATCCGGGCGGGAGCCACAGATACGCAGTATTTT. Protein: CAIRAGATDTQYF.

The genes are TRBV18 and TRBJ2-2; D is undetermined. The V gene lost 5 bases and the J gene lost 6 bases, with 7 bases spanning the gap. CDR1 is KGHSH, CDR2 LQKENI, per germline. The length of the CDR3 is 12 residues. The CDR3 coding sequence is TGTGCCAGCTCAGTCTTGGCCGGGGAGCTGTTTTTT. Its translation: CASSVLAGELFF.